A single TCR beta chain is shown here with its context. RNA, at 0.5 to 1 ug, was reverse transcribed with random hexamers. TCRdb itself ran the immunoSEQ multiplex PCR reads through MiXCR, one entry per CDR3 protein. The data show around 71,000 distinct CDR3 sequences, roughly 95% seen once. The CDR3 is 16 amino acids. V was pared by 5 bases and J by 2 bases, with 8 bases of the junction left unmatched. Germline CDR1 SGHRS, CDR2 YFSETQ. These data are taken from a study of CD8 T cells in Susac syndrome. The chain combines TRBV5-1 with TRBJ2-4; 9 bases are a match to TRBD1. The source is a human donor with multiple sclerosis. Source material: CD4+ T cells from PBMCs. The CDR3 DNA sequence: TGCGCCAGCAGGGAAGGACAGGGGAATTCCAAAAACATTCAGTACTTC. Residues: CASREGQGNSKNIQYF.